This entry lists 8 T cell receptor beta chains sequenced from one sample in a study of blood T cell repertoires in COVID-19. Using immunoSEQ multiplex PCR, the repertoire was profiled, and TCRdb retains in-frame clones only, with some absent. The sample shows fewer than 250,000 clones, approximately 88% of them seen only once. Sequencing was done on a sample of PBMCs or T cells enriched from blood (not recorded which). All receptors come from a woman aged 25 to 39 who had been exposed to COVID-19.

This chain joins TRBV7-9 and TRBJ2-2; D is unresolved. The V gene's germline CDR1 is SEHNR and CDR2 FQNEAQ (reference sequence). This CDR3 is built from 13 residues. Trimming left V 1 base short and J 5 bases short, with 5 bases between. CDR3 nucleotides: TGTGCCAGCAGCTTAGGAGGAACCGGGGAGCTGTTTTTT. It is translated as CASSLGGTGELFF.

The chain carries TRBV18 and TRBJ1-2, with D perhaps matching TRBD1 (6 bases). The CDR3 contains 16 residues. Deletions cut 1 base from V and 2 bases from J, with 14 bases between. Per the germline V gene, CDR1 is KGHSH and CDR2 is LQKENI. CDR3 nucleotides: TGTGCCAGCTCACCACAACTCGCGGGGGCGAACTATGGCTACACCTTC. It yields the protein CASSPQLAGANYGYTF.

The chain is built from TRBV7-9 and TRBJ2-2; a possible D gene is TRBD2 (5 bases). The germline V gene has CDR1 SEHNR and CDR2 FQNEAQ (reference sequence). The CDR3 is 15 residues long. Trimming removed 3 bases at V and 1 base at J, with 9 bases between. CDR3 amino acids: CASSLKLGNTGELFF. Here the CDR3 DNA reads TGTGCCAGCAGCTTGAAACTAGGGAACACCGGGGAGCTGTTTTTT.

The chain couples TRBV29-1 to TRBJ1-4; 10 nucleotides align to TRBD1. The germline V gene encodes CDR1 SQVTM and CDR2 ANQGSEA. The CDR3 extends over 15 amino acids. The trim removed 4 bases at V and 7 bases at J, leaving 9 bases unmatched. CDR3 in amino acids: CSVASGTGAGEKLFF. CDR3 DNA sequence: TGCAGCGTTGCGTCCGGGACAGGGGCGGGTGAAAAACTGTTTTTT.

J is TRBJ2-6 and V is TRBV15, with D possibly TRBD1 on 5 matching bases. CDR1 and CDR2 (germline): LNHNV, YYDKDF (reference sequence). Trimming cost V 0 bases and J 0 bases, with 12 bases left between them. This CDR3 comprises 18 residues. CDR3 bases: TGTGCCACCAGCAGAGATCAAGGGGTGATCTCTGGGGCCAACGTCCTGACTTTC. It specifies CATSRDQGVISGANVLTF.

This chain links TRBV11-2 with TRBJ2-6, with a tentative D call TRBD1 (5 bases). Deletions cut 1 base from V and 0 bases from J, with 10 bases between. The CDR3 runs to 17 residues. CDR1 is SGHAT, CDR2 FQNNGV, per germline. CDR3: CASSLVGAPSGANVLTF. The CDR3 nucleotides read TGTGCCAGCAGCTTAGTAGGGGCCCCCTCTGGGGCCAACGTCCTGACTTTC.

This clone was counted ten times or more. This chain connects TRBV25-1 to TRBJ1-1, with 10 bases fitting TRBD1. The CDR3 has 14 amino acids. Germline loops: CDR1 MGHDK, CDR2 SYGVNS. The ends lost 6 bases at V and 7 bases at J; junction bases unmatched: 8. CDR3 DNA sequence: TGTGCCAGCAGCCCGACAGGGGGCATGGATGAAGCTTTCTTT. Protein product: CASSPTGGMDEAFF.

The V call is TRBV7-9, the J call TRBJ2-1; 9 bases map to TRBD2. The CDR3 has 15 residues. The V gene's germline CDR1 is SEHNR and CDR2 FQNEAQ (reference sequence). With 8 bases clipped from V and 9 bases from J, the junction kept 14 bases outside the gene matches. The CDR3 sequence is CASRLALAGNGEQFF. The CDR3, as DNA: TGTGCCAGCCGACTTGCCCTAGCGGGAAATGGTGAGCAGTTCTTC. Full variable domain (missing parts from reference TRBV7-9 and TRBJ2-1): DTGVSQNPRHKITKRGQNVTFRCDPISEHNRLYWYRQTLGQGPEFLTYFQNEAQLEKSRLLSDRFSAERPKGSFSTLEIQRTEQGDSAMYLCASRLALAGNGEQFFGPGTRLTVL.